This T cell receptor beta chain derives from a study of shared clonotypes between healthy human individuals. A remark on this clone: The target antigen is unknown. At the DNA level, this CDR3 is encoded by other sequences in the same sample as well.

Findings and caveats of the study: Clonotypes which were not shared had lower generation probabilities than clonotypes that all four donors shared. It was expected that sequencing depth would affect clonotype sharing among donors.

The study ran the assay at deep level. Authors' analysis steps: Without quality scores, immunoSEQ junctional reads could not be filtered like full-length reads. The protocol was immunoSEQ multiplex PCR, while the TCRdb copy is restricted to in-frame clones and leaves out a portion. Clone size and the V and J calls come from that table; the DNA yielded D and trimming. In the table there are some 700,000 clones, 80% to 95% of which are singletons. The specimen was memory CD8+ T cells from PBMCs. The subset was: CD45RO+ cells pooled with CCR7-negative TemRA cells. This clonotype was sampled from a man between 18 and 35 years old in good health. Some clones in this sample may be carry-over from other donors' samples.

The CDR3 region is CASSVGGRSTDTQYF. CDR3 sequence (DNA): TGTGCCAGCAGCGTAGGCGGGCGGAGCACAGATACGCAGTATTTT. The J gene is TRBJ2-3, the V gene TRBV9, with D possibly matching TRBD2 (5 bases). The CDR3 is 15 amino acids. Germline CDR1 and CDR2: SGDLS and YYNGEE. The V end was cut by 0 bases, the J end by 0 bases, with 8 bases between.